This T cell receptor (beta chain) was retrieved from a study of shared clonotypes between healthy human individuals. Findings of the study overall: Naive subsets generally exceeded memory subsets in estimated richness. Lower generation probabilities were found for non-shared clonotypes than for those shared by all four donors.

Assay used: immunoSEQ multiplex PCR; TCRdb lists only in-frame clones, some missing. Altogether about 2.1 million clones are present, 93% being singletons, with the ten largest covering about 1.7%. The germline gives CDR1 SEHNR, CDR2 FQNEAQ (reference sequence). The CDR3 spans 16 residues. V was pared by 5 bases and J by 1 base, with 15 bases between. To note about this clone: Its antigen is as yet unknown.

Naive CD8 cells were CD45RO-negative, positively selected for CCR7, excluding terminally differentiated effector memory CD45RA+ cells. This TCR was sampled from a man between 18 and 35 years old in good health. Some clones in this sample may be carry-over from other donors' samples. The sample comprised naive CD8+ T cells from PBMCs. The chain uses TRBV7-9 and TRBJ2-1; D perhaps matches TRBD2 (6 bases). For the CDR3, the DNA is TGTGCCAGCAGCCTCGCCGGGAGTCAATCCTACAATGAGCAGTTCTTC. Translation: CASSLAGSQSYNEQFF.